This T cell receptor beta chain was captured in a study of tissue T cells after allogeneic stem cell transplantation. The CDR3 is 16 amino acids. J lost 0 bases, V lost 1 base, and 1 base had no gene match. Germline loops: CDR1 NSQYPW, CDR2 LRSPGD (reference sequence). With regard to this clone: The antigen is undetermined. Here the gene names and germline are mouse. The CDR3 is cut off 1 residue early in the read; its end comes from the germline J gene.

Whole-study findings and limits: In patients and mice, blood and spleen missed much of tissue repertoire. This small cohort was clinically heterogeneous, and sampling depth was a limitation.

Sequencing of TCRbeta CDR3 at survey depth gave sequences and template counts. Only in-frame clones appear in the TCRdb table, and some are missing; sequencing was by immunoSEQ multiplex PCR. Here the sample spans 20,000 to 25,000 clones, approximately 69% being singletons. The rearrangement links TRBV1 to TRBJ1-4; 8 bases are a match to TRBD1. Sequencing was done on a sample of blood. The clonotype was recovered from a female BALB/c mouse in good health. MHC haplotype of the strain: H2-d. CDR3 DNA, as far as it was read: TGCACCTGCAGTGCAGGGACAGGGCTTTCCAACGAAAGATTATTT. It translates to CTCSAGTGLSNERLF. The entire CDR3 protein reads CTCSAGTGLSNERLFF.